The 22 T cell receptor beta chains listed next were all sequenced from one sample in a study of T cell responses to AZD1222 COVID-19 vaccine. TCRdb's table, derived via immunoSEQ multiplex PCR, lists solely in-frame clones and lacks some. Of roughly 80,000 clones listed, 75% to 95% are singletons. The specimen was peripheral blood, collected 28 days after the second AZD1222 dose. Receptors were obtained from an adult who received the AZD1222 COVID-19 vaccine.

V and J are TRBV12-5 and TRBJ2-1; a weak D match, TRBD1 (6 bases). The CDR3 has 15 amino acids. CDR1 and CDR2 from the germline V gene are LGHNT and FRNRAP. Trimming shortened V by 2 bases and J by 8 bases, and 16 bases separated the two germline ends. The CDR3 DNA is TGTGCTAGTGGTTTGTCCCGACAGGTTTCGGATGAGCAGTTCTTC. Translation gives CASGLSRQVSDEQFF.

The gene calls are TRBV5-6 and TRBJ1-3; D might be TRBD1 (5 bases). V was trimmed by 4 bases and J by 4 bases, leaving 24 bases between them. The length of the CDR3 is 18 residues. CDR1 is SGHDT and CDR2 is YYEEEE in the germline V gene. CDR3 loop: CASSPFPLGTLGGNTIYF. The CDR3 DNA reads as TGTGCCAGCAGCCCGTTTCCCCTCGGGACTCTGGGAGGAAACACCATATATTTT.

The chain couples TRBV19 to TRBJ2-2, with D unresolved. Germline V gene lookup returns CDR1 LNHDA and CDR2 SQIVND (reference sequence). This CDR3 comprises 14 residues. V was shortened by 1 base and J by 4 bases, with 7 bases between the two germline ends. In DNA form, the CDR3 reads TGTGCCAGTAGTATAGTATCCAGCACCGGGGAGCTGTTTTTT. Protein: CASSIVSSTGELFF.

The rearrangement links TRBV27 to TRBJ2-1; 8 nucleotides align to TRBD1. The junction had 10 bases not matched to a gene; V was cut back by 5 bases and J by 10 bases. Germline lookup yields CDR1 MNHEY and CDR2 SMNVEV (reference sequence). This CDR3 region has 14 residues. CDR3 loop: CASSPSAGGTEQFF. CDR3 nucleotides: TGTGCCAGCAGTCCCAGCGCAGGGGGCACGGAGCAGTTCTTC.

The chain employs TRBV19 and TRBJ1-5; a weak D match, TRBD1 (5 bases). CDR1 is LNHDA and CDR2 is SQIVND in the germline V gene (reference sequence). V was clipped by 1 base and J by 2 bases, with 6 bases between them. The CDR3 loop spans 14 amino acids. CDR3 nucleotides: TGTGCCAGTAGTATAGGGGGCCGCAATCAGCCCCAGCATTTT. This sequence encodes CASSIGGRNQPQHF.

This chain joins TRBV5-6 and TRBJ2-5; possibly TRBD1 for D (5 bases). The V end was cut by 0 bases, the J end by 5 bases, with 11 bases between. The CDR3 is 14 amino acids. CDR1 is SGHDT and CDR2 is YYEEEE in the germline V gene. CDR3 DNA sequence: TGTGCCAGCAGCTTGGTGCAGGGAAGGGAGACCCAGTACTTC. Its translation: CASSLVQGRETQYF.

The rearrangement joins TRBV7-3 to TRBJ1-5, with 7 bases matching TRBD1. The trim removed 5 bases at V and 9 bases at J, leaving 13 bases unmatched. The CDR3 is 15 residues long. Germline loops: CDR1 SGHTA, CDR2 FQGTGA. The CDR3 reads CASSARQGVRGPQHF. The CDR3 coding sequence is TGTGCCAGCAGCGCCAGACAGGGAGTACGGGGGCCCCAGCATTTT.

V usage is TRBV4-3 and J usage is TRBJ2-7; no clear D gene. Trimming took 0 bases from V and 0 from J, leaving 12 bases between them. The germline V gene has CDR1 LGHNA and CDR2 YSLEER. The CDR3 loop spans 16 amino acids. CDR3 sequence (DNA): TGCGCCAGCAGCCAAGAAGCAGGACCCTTCTCCTACGAGCAGTACTTC. It codes for CASSQEAGPFSYEQYF.

The rearrangement uses TRBV10-3 and TRBJ1-4; TRBD1 is a possible D gene (5 bases). Per the germline V gene, CDR1 is ENHRY and CDR2 is SYGVKD. Trimming took 7 bases from V and 4 from J, leaving 10 bases between them. CDR3 length: 13 residues. CDR3 region: CAITRDHNEKLFF. Here the CDR3 DNA reads TGTGCCATCACTAGGGACCATAATGAAAAACTGTTTTTT.

The rearrangement uses TRBV19 and TRBJ2-1; D remains unclear. The CDR3 loop spans 13 amino acids. Trimming pared 6 bases from V and 4 bases from J, leaving 10 bases between. Germline CDR1 is LNHDA and CDR2 is SQIVND (reference sequence). The CDR3 DNA reads TGTGCCAGTAGCCCCGACGGTTACAATGAGCAGTTCTTC. Translation: CASSPDGYNEQFF.

This clone was seen a single time. This chain uses TRBV4-3 with TRBJ1-4; 9 bases agree with TRBD1. V trimming: 6 bases; J trimming: 7 bases; junction bases outside the gene matches: 9. Germline loops: CDR1 LGHNA, CDR2 YSLEER. The CDR3 covers 15 residues. CDR3 loop: CASSPGDREFEKLFF. Written as DNA, the CDR3 is TGCGCCAGCAGTCCTGGGGACAGGGAATTTGAAAAACTGTTTTTT.

The V gene is TRBV5-1, the J gene TRBJ1-4; D ambiguous. V dropped 2 bases and J dropped 5 bases, with 10 bases sitting between them. There are 14 residues in the CDR3. Germline V lookup: CDR1 SGHRS, CDR2 YFSETQ. The CDR3 spells CASSFEGGNEKLFF. The CDR3 nucleotides are TGCGCCAGCAGCTTCGAGGGCGGAAATGAAAAACTGTTTTTT.

This clone was observed a single time. The gene calls are TRBV7-9 and TRBJ1-5, with a possible D match to TRBD1 (6 bases). The CDR3 is 16 residues long. CDR1 is SEHNR, CDR2 FQNEAQ, per germline (reference sequence). Trimming cost V 5 bases and J 6 bases, with 20 bases left between them. CDR3 sequence reads: CASSAQTGPKGQPQHF. The CDR3 DNA is TGTGCCAGCAGCGCTCAGACAGGCCCTAAGGGTCAGCCCCAGCATTTT.

The J gene is TRBJ2-7, the V gene TRBV7-2; D unclear. The V end lost 6 bases, the J end lost 1 base, and 7 bases lay between the germline ends. The CDR3 is 12 amino acids. CDR1 and CDR2 (germline): SGHTA, FQGNSA. The CDR3 is CASSHGSYEQYF. In DNA, the CDR3 is TGTGCCAGCAGTCACGGATCCTACGAGCAGTACTTC. The entire variable domain, with the rest obtained from reference TRBV7-2 and TRBJ2-7, is as follows: GAGVSQSPSNKVTEKGKDVELRCDPISGHTALYWYRQSLGQGLEFLIYFQGNSAPDKSGLPSDRFSAERTGGSVSTLTIQRTQQEDSAVYLCASSHGSYEQYFGPGTRLTVT.

The chain joins TRBV27 to TRBJ1-2; 11 positions match TRBD1. CDR1 is MNHEY and CDR2 is SMNVEV in the germline V gene (reference sequence). The V segment lost 10 bases and the J segment 4 bases; nucleotides outside the gene matches: 5. The CDR3 totals 13 residues. CDR3 protein: CATRTGGSYGYTF. The CDR3 DNA sequence: TGTGCCACCAGGACAGGGGGCAGCTATGGCTACACCTTC.

The chain carries TRBV11-2 and TRBJ2-5; 7 bases are a match to TRBD2. V was clipped by 0 bases and J by 7 bases; unmatched bases: 5. CDR1 and CDR2 (germline): SGHAT, FQNNGV. This CDR3 comprises 14 residues. In DNA form, the CDR3 reads TGTGCCAGCAGCTTAGAAGCGGGGCATGGGACCCAGTACTTC. It yields the protein CASSLEAGHGTQYF. Using reference TRBV11-2 and TRBJ2-5 for the parts outside the CDR3, the full variable domain is EAGVAQSPRYKIIEKRQSVAFWCNPISGHATLYWYQQILGQGPKLLIQFQNNGVVDDSQLPKDRFSAERLKGVDSTLKIQPAKLEDSAVYLCASSLEAGHGTQYFGPGTRLLVL.

The V and J genes are TRBV2 and TRBJ1-4; tentative D call: TRBD1 (5 bases). Looked up from germline, CDR1 is SNHLY and CDR2 is FYNNEI. The CDR3 has 14 amino acids. Trimming took off 8 bases at V and 6 bases at J, with 16 bases between the two ends. This CDR3 reads CASCRGGADEKLFF. In DNA, the CDR3 is TGTGCCAGCTGTCGAGGAGGGGCGGATGAAAAACTGTTTTTT. Based on the CDR3 plus reference TRBV2 and TRBJ1-4, the full variable domain is EPEVTQTPSHQVTQMGQEVILRCVPISNHLYFYWYRQILGQKVEFLVSFYNNEISEKSEIFDDQFSVERPDGSNFTLKIRSTKLEDSAMYFCASCRGGADEKLFFGSGTQLSVL.

V usage is TRBV7-6 and J usage is TRBJ1-6, with D hard to call. Germline assignment: CDR1 SGHVS and CDR2 FNYEAQ. Trimming took off 1 base at V and 9 bases at J, with 13 bases between the two ends. CDR3 length equals 15 residues. The CDR3 loop is CASSLEAGKTSPLHF. The CDR3 DNA reads TGTGCCAGCAGCTTAGAGGCCGGGAAGACTTCACCCCTCCACTTT.

The chain uses TRBV5-8 and TRBJ1-3; a weak D match, TRBD1 (5 bases). V was pared by 4 bases and J by 4 bases, with 18 bases between. This CDR3 region has 16 residues. CDR1 is SGHTS, CDR2 YDEGEE, per germline. The CDR3 DNA reads TGTGCCAGCAGCACCGACTACGGGACGATCGGAAACACCATATATTTT. Encoded protein: CASSTDYGTIGNTIYF.

The chain has TRBV7-2 and TRBJ2-3; 9 bases align to TRBD2. The CDR3 covers 16 residues. In germline, CDR1 is SGHTA, CDR2 FQGNSA. V was clipped by 5 bases and J by 2 bases; unmatched bases: 8. CDR3: CASSQRTSETTDTQYF. The CDR3 DNA reads TGTGCCAGCAGCCAGCGGACTAGCGAGACCACAGATACGCAGTATTTT.

This clone was found a few times. This chain uses TRBV14 with TRBJ1-2; unclear D gene. This CDR3 comprises 13 residues. The V gene's germline CDR1 is SGHDN and CDR2 FVKESK. Trimming removed 2 bases at V and 7 bases at J, with 11 bases between. CDR3 sequence: CASSQYGLAGYTF. In nucleotides, the CDR3 is TGTGCCAGCAGCCAATACGGGTTGGCTGGCTACACCTTC.

The gene calls are TRBV18 and TRBJ1-2, with D perhaps TRBD1 (6 bases). Trimming pared 3 bases from V and 4 bases from J, leaving 21 bases between. CDR3 length equals 17 residues. Germline lookup yields CDR1 KGHSH and CDR2 LQKENI. Here the CDR3 DNA reads TGTGCCAGCTCACCGCGAGAAAATACGGACAGTTTCTATGGCTACACCTTC. The encoded protein is CASSPRENTDSFYGYTF.